A selection of T cell receptor beta chains follows, all from one sample in a study of T cells in Graves' hyperthyroidism and ophthalmopathy. One entry per CDR3 protein, called by TCRdb with MiXCR from the multiplex PCR reads. The sample records 200,000 to 250,000 distinct CDR3 sequences, about a sixth being singletons. Sequenced sample: blood. The receptors come from a woman between 18 and 30 years old with Graves' ophthalmopathy. Both conserved end residues are part of each CDR3. Fields, in order: V gene, clone size, D gene, J gene, CDR3 protein, CDR3 DNA. The D gene is left open where the match is weak. The size of a clone is reported for some rows only, either as once, few or many, or as a class for expanded clones.

>TRBV20-1|many|TRBD1|TRBJ1-2
CSAGQGKGGYTF
TGCAGTGCAGGACAGGGCAAAGGTGGCTACACCTTC
>TRBV11-2|many|-|TRBJ2-1
CASSLGGVYNEQFF
TGTGCCAGCAGCTTAGGCGGGGTCTACAATGAGCAGTTCTTC
>TRBV7-2|many|TRBD2|TRBJ2-3
CASSLSSGGLAASTDTQYF
TGTGCCAGCAGCTTAAGCTCGGGGGGACTAGCCGCTAGCACAGATACGCAGTATTTT
>TRBV27|few|TRBD1|TRBJ1-1
CASSSSPGGGSAFF
TGTGCCAGCAGTTCATCTCCAGGGGGCGGGAGTGCTTTCTTT
>TRBV27|many|TRBD2|TRBJ2-2
CASSPLGAGDRLGGELFF
TGTGCCAGCAGTCCCCTCGGGGCGGGAGATCGTCTAGGCGGGGAGCTGTTTTTT
>TRBV11-2|-|TRBD1|TRBJ2-3
CASSQQGPDTQYF
TGTGCCAGCAGCCAACAGGGGCCAGATACGCAGTATTTT
>TRBV24-1|many|-|TRBJ2-2
CATSDWGPANTGELFF
TGTGCCACCAGTGATTGGGGGCCCGCGAACACCGGGGAGCTGTTTTTT
>TRBV6-2/TRBV6-3|many|TRBD1|TRBJ2-1
CASSYGTGFTNEQFF
TGTGCCAGCAGTTACGGGACAGGGTTTACCAATGAGCAGTTCTTC
>TRBV3-1|many|-|TRBJ1-1
CASSQDRGPNTEAFF
TGTGCCAGCAGCCAAGACCGGGGCCCGAACACTGAAGCTTTCTTT
>TRBV2|many|TRBD1|TRBJ2-3
CASRGTGYRPGTDTQYF
TGTGCCAGCAGAGGGACAGGGTACCGGCCGGGCACAGATACGCAGTATTTT
>TRBV4-1|many|-|TRBJ1-6
CASSQDPYPSSYNSPLHF
TGCGCCAGCAGCCAAGATCCCTACCCGAGCTCCTATAATTCACCCCTCCACTTT
>TRBV20-1|many|-|TRBJ1-1
CSATRTRNTEAFF
TGCAGTGCTACTAGGACAAGAAACACTGAAGCTTTCTTT
>TRBV7-9|many|-|TRBJ1-2
CASSLVGGIYGYTF
TGTGCCAGCAGCTTAGTGGGGGGAATCTATGGCTACACCTTC
>TRBV9|many|TRBD1|TRBJ2-2
CASSSTGGIPRTGELFF
TGTGCCAGCAGCTCTACAGGGGGGATCCCAAGGACCGGGGAGCTGTTTTTT
>TRBV9|-|-|TRBJ1-3
CASSPGPNSGNTIYF
TGTGCCAGCAGCCCCGGGCCCAACTCTGGAAACACCATATATTTT
>TRBV20-1|many|-|TRBJ2-5
CSAPGLGNAETQYF
TGCAGTGCTCCGGGACTGGGGAACGCGGAGACCCAGTACTTC
>TRBV25-1|many|TRBD1|TRBJ1-1
CASSALPGQGNTEAFF
TGTGCCAGCAGTGCCCTTCCGGGACAGGGTAACACTGAAGCTTTCTTT
>TRBV6-1|many|-|TRBJ1-1
CASVDSKNTEAFF
TGTGCCAGCGTAGACAGCAAAAACACTGAAGCTTTCTTT
>TRBV28|many|-|TRBJ2-7
CASSLTSGGPSYEQYF
TGTGCCAGCAGTCTGACCTCTGGGGGTCCCTCCTACGAGCAGTACTTC
>TRBV29-1|many|TRBD2|TRBJ2-1
CSVIEGTSGIYNEQFF
TGCAGCGTGATAGAAGGGACTAGCGGTATCTACAATGAGCAGTTCTTC
>TRBV12-3/TRBV12-4|many|TRBD1|TRBJ2-5
CASRTGSFFETQYF
TGTGCCAGTAGGACAGGGTCTTTTTTCGAGACCCAGTACTTC
>TRBV6-1|many|TRBD2|TRBJ2-7
CASSRNSGSYEQYF
TGTGCCAGCTCCCGCAATAGCGGGAGCTACGAGCAGTACTTC
>TRBV20-1|-|-|TRBJ2-4
CSVEVWDHLRGKNIQYF
TGCAGTGTCGAGGTCTGGGATCACCTTCGTGGCAAAAACATTCAGTACTTC
>TRBV7-9|-|TRBD1|TRBJ2-7
CASSSPGTGDYEQYF
TGTGCCAGCAGCAGTCCCGGGACAGGCGACTACGAGCAGTACTTC
>TRBV7-9|few|-|TRBJ1-3
CAGSLADGNTIYF
TGTGCCGGCAGCCTGGCAGACGGAAACACCATATATTTT
>TRBV7-2|many|-|TRBJ2-7
CASSLAWGGGSDPYEQYF
TGTGCCAGCAGCTTAGCGTGGGGGGGCGGGAGTGACCCCTACGAGCAGTACTTC
>TRBV4-3|few|TRBD1|TRBJ2-3
CASSPHPGQGDFNGDTQYF
TGCGCCAGCAGCCCCCACCCAGGACAGGGCGACTTCAATGGTGATACGCAGTATTTT
>TRBV5-6|many|-|TRBJ1-2
CASSRGGGPYGYTF
TGTGCCAGCAGCCGCGGAGGAGGGCCCTATGGCTACACCTTC
>TRBV28|many|TRBD1|TRBJ2-7
CAIGGQGSYEQYF
TGTGCCATCGGAGGACAGGGAAGCTACGAGCAGTACTTC
>TRBV28|many|-|TRBJ2-7
CASSLRGAHISYEQYF
TGTGCCAGCAGTTTACGCGGGGCCCATATCTCCTACGAGCAGTACTTC
>TRBV20-1|-|TRBD2|TRBJ2-1
CSAPSGVNNEQFF
TGCAGTGCTCCTAGCGGGGTGAACAATGAGCAGTTCTTC
>TRBV7-9|many|TRBD2|TRBJ2-7
CASSSDSKRGSYEQYF
TGTGCCAGCAGCTCAGACTCAAAGCGGGGTTCCTACGAGCAGTACTTC
>TRBV20-1|many|-|TRBJ1-2
CSAPGNGYTF
TGCAGTGCCCCAGGGAATGGCTACACCTTC
>TRBV3-1|many|-|TRBJ1-2
CASSQVAPGYGYGYTF
TGTGCCAGCAGCCAAGTGGCGCCAGGGTACGGCTATGGCTACACCTTC
>TRBV3-1|many|-|TRBJ1-2
CASSQGLGPSNYGYTF
TGTGCCAGCAGCCAGGGCTTGGGGCCCTCTAACTATGGCTACACCTTC
>TRBV7-3|many|-|TRBJ2-5
CASSVQGGETQYF
TGTGCCAGCAGCGTACAGGGGGGGGAGACCCAGTACTTC
>TRBV27|many|-|TRBJ1-1
CASSPHDAGHLNTEAFF
TGTGCCAGCAGTCCACACGATGCTGGTCACCTGAACACTGAAGCTTTCTTT
>TRBV28|-|TRBD2|TRBJ2-7
CASSSPSLTSGSSYEQYF
TGTGCCAGCAGTTCGCCCTCACTGACTAGCGGGAGCTCCTACGAGCAGTACTTC
>TRBV19|many|-|TRBJ2-6
CASSPQRSGANVLTF
TGTGCCAGTAGTCCCCAGCGCTCTGGGGCCAACGTCCTGACTTTC
>TRBV24-1|many|TRBD1|TRBJ2-1
CATRDRGSYNEQFF
TGTGCCACCAGAGACAGGGGCTCCTACAATGAGCAGTTCTTC